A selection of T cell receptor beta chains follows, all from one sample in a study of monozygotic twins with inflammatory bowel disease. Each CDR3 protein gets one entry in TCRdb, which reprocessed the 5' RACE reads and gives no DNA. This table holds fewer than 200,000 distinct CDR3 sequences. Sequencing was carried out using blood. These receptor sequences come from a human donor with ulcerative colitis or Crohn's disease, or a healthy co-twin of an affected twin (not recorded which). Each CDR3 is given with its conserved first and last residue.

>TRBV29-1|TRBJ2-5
CSVENLQGRRETQYF
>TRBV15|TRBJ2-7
CATRLAGGLYEQYF
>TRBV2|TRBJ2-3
CASRTGSEGQYF
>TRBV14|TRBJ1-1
CASSRPDRVNTEAFF
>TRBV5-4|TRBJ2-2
CASSLALAATRGGELFF
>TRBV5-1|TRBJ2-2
CASSTGTGNTGELFF
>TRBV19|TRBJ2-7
CASSMGRAYEQYF
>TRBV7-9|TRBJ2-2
CASSFLSGVRTGELFF
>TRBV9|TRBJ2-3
CASSLTDYLRTDTQYF
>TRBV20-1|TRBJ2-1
CSAQSGNEQFF
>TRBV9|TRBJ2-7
CASSGLAGGPSYEQYF
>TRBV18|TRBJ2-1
CASSPRKRAQMGNEQFF
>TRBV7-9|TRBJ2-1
CASSLGYLDEQFF
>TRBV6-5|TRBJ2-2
CASSWPGTSGSTGELFF
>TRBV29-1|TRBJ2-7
CSAGTSGSGEQYF
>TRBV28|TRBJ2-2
CASSQTENFWTGELFF
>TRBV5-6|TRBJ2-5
CASSLEAPYQETQYF
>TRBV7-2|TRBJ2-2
CASSVGTSGITGELFF
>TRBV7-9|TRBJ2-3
CASSPLDETQYF
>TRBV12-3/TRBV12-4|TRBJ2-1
CASSSLPGNEQFF
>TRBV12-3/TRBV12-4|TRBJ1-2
CASSLADYGYTF
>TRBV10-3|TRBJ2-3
CAISESSTDTQYF
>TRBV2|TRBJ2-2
CASSDNGGPGELFF
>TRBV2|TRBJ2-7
CASSEPGQISYEQYF
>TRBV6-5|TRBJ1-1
CASSNSGLKNTEAFF
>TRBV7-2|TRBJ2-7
CASSPLSEQYF
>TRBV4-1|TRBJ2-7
CASSQGTGDSYEQYF
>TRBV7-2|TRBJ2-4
CASSLRAGELAKNIQYF
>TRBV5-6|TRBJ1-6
CASSNEGSPLHF
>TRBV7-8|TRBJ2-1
CASSGRTSGLNEQFF
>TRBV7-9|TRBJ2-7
CASSSKMGTATSYEQYF
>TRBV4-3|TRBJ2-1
CASSQDNWQGAYNEQFF
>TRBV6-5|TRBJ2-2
CASLGGPTGELFF
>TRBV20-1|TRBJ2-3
CSAAGGDTQYF
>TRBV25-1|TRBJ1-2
CASSVGGSDGYTF
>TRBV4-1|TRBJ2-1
CASSQERWAGNEQFF
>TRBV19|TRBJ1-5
CASSIWQGEGNQPQHF
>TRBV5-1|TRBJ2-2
CASSPTGITGELFF
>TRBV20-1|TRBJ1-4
CSAKFQGRENEKLFF
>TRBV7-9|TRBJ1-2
CASSVSQGAASGYTF
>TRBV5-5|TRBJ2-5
CASSSTRQGAETQYF
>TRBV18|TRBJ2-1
CASSLLHLQGAGGNEQFF
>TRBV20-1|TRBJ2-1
CSARDLAGGGYNEQFF
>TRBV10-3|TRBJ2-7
CAISEGLLRGSYEQYF
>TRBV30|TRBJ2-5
CAWSMGGHETQYF
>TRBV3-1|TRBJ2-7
CASSPRGPLEQYF
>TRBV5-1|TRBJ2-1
CASSPPTGDLSYNEQFF
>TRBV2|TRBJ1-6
CASRPNTNRYSPLHF
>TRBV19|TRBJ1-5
CASSPNRGLGQPQHF
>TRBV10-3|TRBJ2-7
CAISMTDTYEQYF
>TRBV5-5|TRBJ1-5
CASSPAPPENSNQPQHF
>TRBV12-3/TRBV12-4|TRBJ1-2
CASSLASNYGYTF
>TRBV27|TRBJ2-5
CASSLSKVETQYF
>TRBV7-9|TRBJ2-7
CASSLAGTNPMWYF
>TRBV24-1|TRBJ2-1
CATSDRGTGGSYNEQFF
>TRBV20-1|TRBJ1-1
CSARDGTGISFEAFF
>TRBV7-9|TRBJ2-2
CASSSGGVGELFF
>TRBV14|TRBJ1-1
CASSQGQKTFF
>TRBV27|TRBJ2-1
CASSLRRGSWGEQFF
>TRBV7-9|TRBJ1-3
CASSLVTGSNSGNTIYF